Following are 29 T cell receptor beta chains from one sample sequenced in a study of blood T cells in healthy people across ages. A J-beta primer mix and a sample-barcoded 5' primer were used in a second PCR of about 7 to 12 cycles. TCRdb called the 5' RACE reads again in MiXCR, with one record for every CDR3 protein. The data hold about 930,000 distinct CDR3 sequences, with around 29% observed a single time. The same data also went into a second study, on T cells of mothers and their children.

The specimen sequenced was blood. The source is a woman in her thirties or forties in good health.

The J gene is TRBJ2-2, the V gene TRBV5-1; unclear D gene. Trimming cost V 3 bases and J 1 base, with 13 bases left between them. The CDR3 loop spans 16 amino acids. Germline CDR1 and CDR2: SGHRS and YFSETQ. The DNA for the CDR3 is TGCGCCAGCAGCTCCCTGGGCATAAGGAACACCGGGGAGCTGTTTTTT. Protein sequence: CASSSLGIRNTGELFF.

The rearrangement links TRBV6-1 to TRBJ1-2, with TRBD1 matching 8 bases. V lost 3 bases to trimming and J lost 4 bases; unmatched junction nucleotides: 10. The CDR3 consists of 16 residues. Germline V gene lookup returns CDR1 MNHNS and CDR2 SASEGT. The CDR3 is CASSDPIGQGLYGYTF. In DNA, the CDR3 is TGTGCCAGCAGTGACCCCATTGGACAGGGCCTCTATGGCTACACCTTC.

The rearrangement joins TRBV5-1 to TRBJ2-5; D tentatively fits TRBD1 or TRBD2 (6 bases each). The length of the CDR3 is 15 residues. CDR1 SGHRS and CDR2 YFSETQ come from the germline V gene. V lost 0 bases to trimming and J lost 4 bases, with 13 bases between them. For the CDR3, the DNA is TGCGCCAGCAGCTTGGCACCACAGGGAGGAGAGACCCAGTACTTC. Amino acid sequence: CASSLAPQGGETQYF. Full variable domain (missing parts from reference TRBV5-1 and TRBJ2-5): KAGVTQTPRYLIKTRGQQVTLSCSPISGHRSVSWYQQTPGQGLQFLFEYFSETQRNKGNFPGRFSGRQFSNSRSEMNVSTLELGDSALYLCASSLAPQGGETQYFGPGTRLLVL.

The chain recombines TRBV10-3 with TRBJ2-7; 11 bases fit TRBD2. The V and J ends lost 10 bases and 0 bases, in that order; junction bases with no gene match: 11. The length of the CDR3 is 16 residues. Per germline, CDR1 ENHRY and CDR2 SYGVKD. CDR3 coding DNA: TGTGCCACCAGGGAAGGGCTAGCGGGGGGCTCCTACGAGCAGTACTTC. Its protein is CATREGLAGGSYEQYF.

This clonotype was seen a single time. The rearrangement joins TRBV7-2 to TRBJ1-2, with 7 bases identical to TRBD1. CDR3 length: 13 residues. Germline CDR1 and CDR2: SGHTA and FQGNSA. Trimming at V came to 7 bases and at J to 6 bases, leaving 8 bases not matched to a gene. CDR3 coding DNA: TGTGCCAGCAACCAAGACAGGGTGGATGGCTACACCTTC. This encodes CASNQDRVDGYTF.

A word on this clonotype: A single base separates this from a much larger clone, so it may be a read error. J is TRBJ1-5 and V is TRBV29-1; 7 bases map to TRBD1. In germline, CDR1 is SQVTM, CDR2 ANQGSEA. The CDR3 is 14 residues long. V was pared by 7 bases and J by 1 base, with 7 bases of the junction left unmatched. The CDR3 nucleotides are TGCAGCGCTGGCCCAGGGGGGAGCAATCAGCCCCAGCATTTT. It encodes CSAGPGGSNQPQHF.

This clonotype was counted between two and nine times. The chain links TRBV28 to TRBJ2-2, with D possibly TRBD1 on 6 matching bases. V was shortened by 6 bases and J by 6 bases, with 14 bases between the two germline ends. The CDR3 length is 14 residues. The V gene's germline CDR1 is MDHEN and CDR2 SYDVKM. The CDR3 DNA is TGTGCCAGCAGCTCGGACAGCTGGGCCGGGGAGCTGTTTTTT. It codes for CASSSDSWAGELFF.

Notes on this clonotype: One end of the junction does not line up with germline, which may come from a read error. The chain has TRBV2 and TRBJ1-2; D remains ambiguous. CDR3 size: 13 residues. Germline values: CDR1 SNHLY, CDR2 FYNNEI. The DNA of the CDR3 is TGTGCCAACAGTGAAGATGTAGGGCGGGGCTACACCTTC. It codes for CANSEDVGRGYTF. Full variable domain (rest looked up from reference TRBV2 and TRBJ1-2): EPEVTQTPSHQVTQMGQEVILRCVPISNHLYFYWYRQILGQKVEFLVSFYNNEISEKSEIFDDQFSVERPDGSNFTLKIRSTKLEDSAMYFCANSEDVGRGYTFGSGTRLTVV.

The rearrangement links TRBV7-9 to TRBJ2-5; D gene ambiguous. V was cut by 1 base and J by 6 bases, with 12 bases left in between. The CDR3 totals 14 residues. Germline values: CDR1 SEHNR, CDR2 FQNEAQ (reference sequence). The DNA for the CDR3 is TGTGCCAGCAGCTTAGTACTCTCGGGCAAGACCCAGTACTTC. Protein: CASSLVLSGKTQYF. Drawing the rest from reference TRBV7-9 and TRBJ2-5, the complete variable domain is DTGVSQNPRHKITKRGQNVTFRCDPISEHNRLYWYRQTLGQGPEFLTYFQNEAQLEKSRLLSDRFSAERPKGSFSTLEIQRTEQGDSAMYLCASSLVLSGKTQYFGPGTRLLVL.

This chain links TRBV30 with TRBJ2-5; weak D call: TRBD2 (6 bases). The CDR3 totals 12 residues. The germline CDR1 and CDR2 sequences are GTSNPN and SVGIG (reference sequence). Trimming took 3 bases from V and 4 from J, leaving 9 bases between them. The CDR3 here is CAWRQGGETQYF. The CDR3 region has the DNA TGTGCCTGGAGGCAGGGAGGAGAGACCCAGTACTTC. Complete variable domain (other parts from reference TRBV30 and TRBJ2-5): SQTIHQWPATLVQPVGSPLSLECTVEGTSNPNLYWYRQAAGRGLQLLFYSVGIGQISSEVPQNLSASRPQDRQFILSSKKLLLSDSGFYLCAWRQGGETQYFGPGTRLLVL.

The chain recombines TRBV5-1 with TRBJ1-5; 7 bases are a match to TRBD1. The CDR3 is 14 residues long. V was pared by 3 bases and J by 6 bases, with 6 bases of the junction left unmatched. Germline CDR1 is SGHRS and CDR2 is YFSETQ. CDR3 region: CASSYRSGGQPQHF. CDR3 DNA: TGCGCCAGCAGCTACCGCTCAGGGGGTCAGCCCCAGCATTTT.

On this clonotype itself: The junction shows a germline mismatch at one end, possibly a read error. The chain is built from TRBV28 and TRBJ1-5; 9 bases are a match to TRBD1. CDR1 is MDHEN and CDR2 is SYDVKM in the germline V gene. This CDR3 is 15 amino acids long. The CDR3 loop reads CACSKQGASNQPQHF. The CDR3, as DNA: TGTGCCTGCAGCAAACAGGGGGCGAGCAATCAGCCCCAGCATTTT. The full variable domain, completed using reference TRBV28 and TRBJ1-5, is DVKVTQSSRYLVKRTGEKVFLECVQDMDHENMFWYRQDPGLGLRLIYFSYDVKMKEKGDIPEGYSVSREKKERFSLILESASTNQTSMYLCACSKQGASNQPQHFGDGTRLSIL.

Points on this clonotype: Its ends do not fully match the called genes, so a read error is possible. This rearrangement joins TRBV7-2 to TRBJ2-7; 9 positions match TRBD1. Germline V gene data show CDR1 as SGHTA and CDR2 as FQGNSA. The CDR3 has 13 residues. The CDR3 nucleotides are TGTGCCAACAGCCCCCGGGGACAGGGAGAGCAGTACTTC. This encodes CANSPRGQGEQYF.

This clonotype has just a few counts. J is TRBJ2-1 and V is TRBV13; 9 nucleotides agree with TRBD2. Trimming removed 6 bases from V and 3 bases from J; junction bases left unmatched: 9. The CDR3 has 16 residues. Germline assignment: CDR1 PRHDT and CDR2 FYEKMQ (reference sequence). CDR3 residues: CASRSAGGGGYNEQFF. CDR3 bases: TGTGCCAGCAGATCAGCGGGGGGAGGGGGCTACAATGAGCAGTTCTTC.

This clonotype was observed a single time. The chain joins TRBV20-1 to TRBJ2-3, with 9 positions matching TRBD2. V shed 6 bases, J shed 0 bases, and the junction held 13 bases outside the gene matches. CDR3 length equals 17 residues. Germline values: CDR1 DFQATT, CDR2 SNEGSKA (reference sequence). The CDR3 loop reads CSAPGGGLACSTDTQYF. In nucleotides, the CDR3 is TGCAGTGCCCCTGGGGGGGGACTAGCATGTAGCACAGATACGCAGTATTTT.

J is TRBJ2-2 and V is TRBV4-2; 7 positions match TRBD2. This CDR3 comprises 17 residues. The junction had 13 bases not matched to a gene; V was cut back by 4 bases and J by 5 bases. Germline V gene sequence: CDR1 LGHNA, CDR2 YNFKEQ. In DNA, the CDR3 is TGTGCCAGCAGCCCTTCTGGGGAGGGGTTGTATACCGGGGAGCTGTTTTTT. The encoded protein is CASSPSGEGLYTGELFF.

Of note for this clonotype: Sequence at one end of the junction differs from germline and may be a read error. This chain connects TRBV20-1 to TRBJ2-1; 7 nucleotides agree with TRBD2. CDR3 size: 15 residues. The germline CDR1 and CDR2 sequences are DFQATT and SNEGSKA (reference sequence). This chain's CDR3 is CGASLSGGSYNEQFF. CDR3 DNA sequence: TGCGGTGCTAGCTTGTCGGGGGGCTCCTACAATGAGCAGTTCTTC.

The chain joins TRBV28 to TRBJ1-5, with D unresolved. Germline V gene sequence: CDR1 MDHEN, CDR2 SYDVKM. V was shortened by 4 bases and J by 0 bases, with 7 bases between the two germline ends. This CDR3 contains 14 residues. As DNA, the CDR3 is TGTGCCAGCAGTTACACGTATAGCAATCAGCCCCAGCATTTT. Translation: CASSYTYSNQPQHF.

The V and J genes are TRBV6-5 and TRBJ2-1; TRBD2 might be the D (6 bases). The J call is doubtful: the DNA matches TRBJ2-7 better. This CDR3 comprises 15 residues. CDR1 is MNHEY, CDR2 SVGAGI, per germline. The CDR3 nucleotides are TGTGCCAGCAGTGGCACTAGCTACTCCTACAATGAGCAGTACTTC. Its protein is CASSGTSYSYNEQYF.

This chain joins TRBV7-9 and TRBJ2-5; 14 bases agree with TRBD2. Near its end, the DNA agrees better with TRBJ2-7, so the J call may be wrong. CDR3 length equals 16 residues. Germline CDR1 reads SEHNR; CDR2 reads FQNEAQ (reference sequence). CDR3 coding DNA: TGTGCCAGCAGCTTCTCACAGGGACTAGCGGGGGTCGAGCAGTACTTC. Residues: CASSFSQGLAGVEQYF.

The J gene is TRBJ1-1, the V gene TRBV4-1; no clear D. The CDR3 totals 13 residues. CDR1 and CDR2 (germline): MGHRA, YSYEKL. V was clipped by 2 bases and J by 2 bases, with 6 bases between them. CDR3 sequence: CASSQKENTEAFF. The CDR3 DNA reads TGCGCCAGCAGCCAAAAAGAAAACACTGAAGCTTTCTTT.

This clonotype was detected only a few times. This chain links TRBV7-3 with TRBJ1-2; D is ambiguous. Looked up from germline, CDR1 is SGHTA and CDR2 is FQGTGA. The germline V and J ends were trimmed by 8 bases and 8 bases, with 15 bases remaining between them. The CDR3 runs to 12 residues. The CDR3 DNA reads TGTGCCAGCGGGATCATCATGGGAGGCTACACCTTC. This gives the protein CASGIIMGGYTF.

The table lists this clonotype with a few counts. CDR3 DNA sequence: TGTGCCACCAGCAGAGATCTTACAGACTCCTACAATGAGCAGTTCTTC. Its protein product is CATSRDLTDSYNEQFF. The V call is TRBV15, the J call TRBJ2-1; D is ambiguous. Germline CDR1 is LNHNV and CDR2 is YYDKDF (reference sequence). The germline V and J ends were trimmed by 0 bases and 0 bases, with 9 bases remaining between them. There are 16 residues in the CDR3.

The chain has TRBV5-1 and TRBJ1-4; TRBD1 might be the D (5 bases). The V end was cut by 4 bases, the J end by 0 bases, with 13 bases between. This CDR3 has 16 amino acids. Looked up from germline, CDR1 is SGHRS and CDR2 is YFSETQ. CDR3 nucleotide sequence: TGCGCCAGCAGCCATGACAGCCTCGCAACTAATGAAAAACTGTTTTTT. Translation gives CASSHDSLATNEKLFF.

This clonotype showed up just a few times. The chain is built from TRBV20-1 and TRBJ1-2; 10 nucleotides align to TRBD1. CDR3 length equals 14 residues. Unmatched junction bases numbered 5, after V lost 1 base and J lost 6 bases. Germline assignment: CDR1 DFQATT and CDR2 SNEGSKA (reference sequence). CDR3 sequence reads: CSARASGTGDGYTF. DNA for the CDR3: TGCAGTGCTAGAGCTTCCGGGACAGGGGATGGCTACACCTTC.

With regard to this clonotype: This likely comes from a read error, as the CDR3 has no conserved phenylalanine or tryptophan at its end. CDR3 DNA: TGTGCCAGCAGCGTCAGTCGGGGGCGCGGCTACACCTCC. Translating gives CASSVSRGRGYTS. The genes are TRBV9 and TRBJ1-2; D may be TRBD1 (6 bases). CDR1 is SGDLS and CDR2 is YYNGEE in the germline V gene. V was trimmed by 2 bases and J by 8 bases, leaving 13 bases between them. CDR3 size: 13 residues.

This clonotype is a singleton in its sample. The chain joins TRBV9 to TRBJ2-1, with TRBD1 matching over 9 bases. The V segment lost 0 bases and the J segment 2 bases; nucleotides outside the gene matches: 9. Germline V lookup: CDR1 SGDLS, CDR2 YYNGEE. The CDR3 totals 18 residues. The CDR3 loop reads CASSVVGQGGLAYNEQFF. CDR3 in DNA: TGTGCCAGCAGCGTAGTGGGACAGGGCGGGCTGGCCTACAATGAGCAGTTCTTC.

This clonotype was seen more than once but under ten times. This chain links TRBV25-1 with TRBJ2-5; perhaps TRBD1 as D (6 bases). The germline CDR1 and CDR2 sequences are MGHDK and SYGVNS. V lost 3 bases and J lost 5, with 16 bases in between. CDR3 length equals 15 residues. The CDR3 is CASSDTGHISETQYF. The CDR3, as DNA: TGTGCCAGCAGTGACACGGGACACATATCTGAGACCCAGTACTTC. The whole variable domain, remainder taken from reference TRBV25-1 and TRBJ2-5, is EADIYQTPRYLVIGTGKKITLECSQTMGHDKMYWYQQDPGMELHLIHYSYGVNSTEKGDLSSESTVSRIRTEHFPLTLESARPSHTSQYLCASSDTGHISETQYFGPGTRLLVL.

In this sample, this clonotype turned up a few times. V usage is TRBV5-1 and J usage is TRBJ2-7; D unresolved. Germline values: CDR1 SGHRS, CDR2 YFSETQ. Between the trimmed V and J ends, which lost 5 bases and 1 base, there was a span of 10 bases. CDR3 length: 13 amino acids. The CDR3: CASRTESSYEQYF. CDR3 sequence (DNA): TGCGCCAGCAGGACGGAAAGTTCCTACGAGCAGTACTTC.